This is a list of T cell receptor beta chains from one sample in a study of T cell responses to AZD1222 COVID-19 vaccine. Data came from immunoSEQ multiplex PCR; TCRdb stores just in-frame clones and leaves some out. The sample records about 92,000 clones, around 90% being singletons. The sample was peripheral blood, taken on day 0 of AZD1222 vaccination. Every receptor here comes from an adult in good health. Both conserved end residues are part of each CDR3. Fields, in order: clone size, V gene, J gene, CDR3 protein. Only some rows state a clone size, as once, few, many or a class for expanded clones.

NA	TRBV6-2/TRBV6-3	TRBJ2-1	CASSPSPSGSYNEQFF
NA	TRBV4-3	TRBJ1-4	CASSQGGQGANEKLFF
NA	TRBV7-2	TRBJ2-5	CASSQLAGQETQYF
once	TRBV9	TRBJ1-6	CASSVDHRANSPLHF
NA	TRBV6-6	TRBJ1-4	CASNLGGTNEKLFF
NA	TRBV2	TRBJ2-7	CASSDSGTGYEQYF
NA	TRBV7-3	TRBJ2-1	CASSPGFGHSSYNEQFF
NA	TRBV7-3	TRBJ2-2	CASSLFIGELFF
NA	TRBV28	TRBJ1-5	CASSLWNQPQHF
once	TRBV5-1	TRBJ2-2	CASSFGTSWGGELFF
NA	TRBV12-5	TRBJ2-3	CASAQGAGRDTQYF
NA	TRBV19	TRBJ2-1	CASSLIAGGADEQFF
NA	TRBV19	TRBJ2-5	CASSIGMQAWDQYF
NA	TRBV5-6	TRBJ2-7	CASSNNGVEQYF
NA	TRBV28	TRBJ2-7	CASRTQGAGEQYF
NA	TRBV19	TRBJ2-7	CASSTTSGRGEQYF
NA	TRBV4-3	TRBJ2-7	CASSQEVASSYEQYF
NA	TRBV5-4	TRBJ1-2	CASSLDDYGYTF
NA	TRBV19	TRBJ1-2	CASSITGSNYGYTF
NA	TRBV19	TRBJ1-6	CASSHTGNSPLHF
few	TRBV3-1/TRBV3-2	TRBJ1-5	CASSQDENQPQHF
once	TRBV9	TRBJ2-7	CASSVGQGAYEQYF
NA	TRBV7-8	TRBJ2-5	CASSSTGPETQYF
NA	TRBV5-3	TRBJ1-6	CARSLEFHHGNSPLHF